One and the same sample provided the 20 T cell receptor beta chains below, sequenced in a study of OX40 agonist ivuxolimab in advanced cancers. TCRdb's copy holds only in-frame clones and misses some; the assay was immunoSEQ multiplex PCR. The sample includes approximately 81,000 clones, 88% of them seen just once. The specimen comprised CD4+ or CD8+ T cells sorted from blood, sampled in a trial of the OX40 agonist ivuxolimab. Every receptor here comes from an adult with an advanced solid tumor such as melanoma, head and neck, liver or kidney cancer.

This clone occurred once. This chain's CDR3 is CASTPPGSTYEQYF. The DNA of the CDR3 is TGTGCCAGTACTCCTCCGGGATCCACCTACGAGCAGTACTTC. This chain links TRBV19 with TRBJ2-7, with D possibly being TRBD2 (5 bases). CDR3 size: 14 residues. V gave up 7 bases and J gave up 2 bases, with 15 bases separating them. Germline CDR1 is LNHDA and CDR2 is SQIVND (reference sequence). Filled out from reference TRBV19 and TRBJ2-7, the complete variable domain reads DGGITQSPKYLFRKEGQNVTLSCEQNLNHDAMYWYRQDPGQGLRLIYYSQIVNDFQKGDIAEGYSVSREKKESFPLTVTSAQKNPTAFYLCASTPPGSTYEQYFGPGTRLTVT.

The V and J genes are TRBV6-5 and TRBJ1-1; a weak D match, TRBD1 (5 bases). The CDR3 runs to 13 residues. Trimming took off 7 bases at V and 9 bases at J, with 18 bases between the two ends. From germline, CDR1 is MNHEY and CDR2 SVGAGI. The CDR3 nucleotides are TGTGCCAGCACCACAACTGCGGAGGGGCAAGCTTTCTTT. It is translated as CASTTTAEGQAFF.

The rearrangement links TRBV6-5 to TRBJ1-1, with D unclear. Trimming removed 0 bases at V and 4 bases at J, with 6 bases between. CDR1 and CDR2 (germline): MNHEY, SVGAGI. CDR3 length equals 13 residues. CDR3 residues: CASSYSEGTEAFF. The CDR3 coding sequence is TGTGCCAGCAGTTACTCGGAGGGCACTGAAGCTTTCTTT.

With regard to this clone: The conserved final phenylalanine or tryptophan is absent from the CDR3, which likely points to a read error. The chain combines TRBV15 with TRBJ1-6; D unclear. Trimming took off 1 base at V and 9 bases at J, with 10 bases between the two ends. The CDR3 consists of 14 residues. Germline values: CDR1 LNHNV, CDR2 YYDKDF (reference sequence). In DNA, the CDR3 is TGTGCCACCAGCAGAGGGCCGGCCGCTTCACCCCTCCACCTT. This gives the protein CATSRGPAASPLHL.

J is TRBJ2-3 and V is TRBV5-1, with D perhaps TRBD2 (6 bases). The CDR3 is 15 residues long. V lost 4 bases and J lost 4, with 16 bases in between. Looked up from germline, CDR1 is SGHRS and CDR2 is YFSETQ. The CDR3 coding sequence is TGCGCCAGCAGCCCGGGTAGGCCGGGGGCAGATACGCAGTATTTT. It codes for CASSPGRPGADTQYF.

In this sample, this clone turned up once. The J gene is TRBJ1-5, the V gene TRBV7-9; the D gene is possibly TRBD1 (6 bases). The CDR3 extends over 14 amino acids. The ends were cut back, 5 bases at V and 4 bases at J, with 12 bases in the middle. The germline gives CDR1 SEHNR, CDR2 FQNEAQ (reference sequence). The CDR3 DNA is TGTGCCAGCAGCGCCTCGGGGGCGAATCAGCCCCAGCATTTT. As protein: CASSASGANQPQHF.

The V gene is TRBV19, the J gene TRBJ2-3; 7 bases agree with TRBD2. CDR3 length: 10 residues. In germline, CDR1 is LNHDA, CDR2 SQIVND (reference sequence). Here the CDR3 DNA reads TGTCCCCTGCGGGAGAATACGCAGTATTTT. Amino acids: CPLRENTQYF.

This clone appeared a single time. This chain connects TRBV29-1 to TRBJ2-7; maybe TRBD1 (6 bases). CDR1 and CDR2 from the germline V gene are SQVTM and ANQGSEA. Trimming removed 3 bases at V and 7 bases at J, with 13 bases between. CDR3 length equals 12 residues. CDR3 sequence reads: CSVDSGAGEQYF. CDR3 sequence (DNA): TGCAGCGTTGACTCAGGGGCTGGGGAGCAGTACTTC.

The V call is TRBV5-1, the J call TRBJ1-1; D is uncertain. CDR1 is SGHRS, CDR2 YFSETQ, per germline. The CDR3 runs 13 residues. V lost 0 bases and J 4 bases, leaving 7 bases between the germline ends. CDR3 region: CASSLALSTEAFF. CDR3 nucleotide sequence: TGCGCCAGCAGCTTGGCGTTAAGCACTGAAGCTTTCTTT.

V gene TRBV18 combines with J gene TRBJ1-5; D not certain. Germline-derived CDR1 and CDR2 are KGHSH and LQKENI. CDR3 length: 13 amino acids. Trimming stripped 4 bases from V and 4 bases from J, with 8 bases between. CDR3 loop: CASSQDENQPQHF. CDR3 DNA: TGTGCCAGCTCACAGGACGAAAATCAGCCCCAGCATTTT.

This clone was observed a few times. J is TRBJ2-7 and V is TRBV6-6, with D hard to call. The V gene lost 5 bases and the J gene lost 5 bases, with 7 bases spanning the gap. The CDR3 is made up of 11 amino acids. Germline V gives CDR1 MNHNY, CDR2 SVGAGI (reference sequence). CDR3: CASSLENEQYF. The DNA for the CDR3 is TGTGCCAGCAGTCTGGAGAACGAGCAGTACTTC.

The chain carries TRBV19 and TRBJ2-1, with 8 bases aligning to TRBD2. V trimming: 4 bases; J trimming: 4 bases; junction bases outside the gene matches: 12. The germline V gene encodes CDR1 LNHDA and CDR2 SQIVND (reference sequence). This CDR3 comprises 17 residues. The CDR3 DNA sequence: TGTGCCAGTAGTACCTCAGGAGCGGGGGCCCTTTACAATGAGCAGTTCTTC. Translating gives CASSTSGAGALYNEQFF. Supplemented by reference TRBV19 and TRBJ2-1, the full variable domain reads DGGITQSPKYLFRKEGQNVTLSCEQNLNHDAMYWYRQDPGQGLRLIYYSQIVNDFQKGDIAEGYSVSREKKESFPLTVTSAQKNPTAFYLCASSTSGAGALYNEQFFGPGTRLTVL.

The rearrangement uses TRBV7-3 and TRBJ1-1; D gene unclear. The CDR3 contains 13 residues. V was shortened by 5 bases and J by 2 bases, with 9 bases between the two germline ends. Per the germline V gene, CDR1 is SGHTA and CDR2 is FQGTGA. The CDR3 sequence is CASSREINTEAFF. For the CDR3, the DNA is TGTGCCAGCAGCCGGGAAATTAACACTGAAGCTTTCTTT.

This chain connects TRBV19 to TRBJ2-2; 7 bases align to TRBD1. V trimming: 7 bases; J trimming: 4 bases; junction bases outside the gene matches: 9. The CDR3 consists of 15 residues. CDR1 is LNHDA, CDR2 SQIVND, per germline (reference sequence). The CDR3 DNA reads as TGTGCCAGTACCGACGACAGGGATGGCACCGGGGAGCTGTTTTTT. The encoded protein is CASTDDRDGTGELFF.

This clone appeared once. CDR3 sequence (DNA): TGTGCCAGTAGTGGGGCAGTGGATCAGCCCCAGCATTTT. Residues: CASSGAVDQPQHF. V is TRBV19 and J is TRBJ1-5; TRBD1 might be the D (5 bases). V was shortened by 5 bases and J by 5 bases, with 10 bases between the two germline ends. CDR1 and CDR2 (germline): LNHDA, SQIVND (reference sequence). This CDR3 contains 13 residues. Based on the CDR3 plus reference TRBV19 and TRBJ1-5, the full variable domain is DGGITQSPKYLFRKEGQNVTLSCEQNLNHDAMYWYRQDPGQGLRLIYYSQIVNDFQKGDIAEGYSVSREKKESFPLTVTSAQKNPTAFYLCASSGAVDQPQHFGDGTRLSIL.

The V call is TRBV4-1, the J call TRBJ2-7, with 8 bases lining up with TRBD2. With V trimmed by 1 base and J by 7 bases, 15 bases remained unmatched. Germline CDR1 MGHRA, CDR2 YSYEKL. The CDR3 is made up of 17 amino acids. The CDR3 DNA follows: TGCGCCAGCAGCCAAGTCGGGAGGGCTAGTGGGATCCCGGAGCAGTACTTC. This encodes CASSQVGRASGIPEQYF.

The CDR3 region has the DNA TGCGCCAGCAGTGACTCCCGCCCACACACTGAAGCTTTCTTT. It encodes CASSDSRPHTEAFF. This chain links TRBV10-2 with TRBJ1-1; D unresolved. Germline CDR1 is WSHSY and CDR2 is SAAADI. Trimming shortened V by 3 bases and J by 3 bases, and 11 bases separated the two germline ends. CDR3 length: 14 residues.

The chain couples TRBV28 to TRBJ2-7; TRBD1 matches 7 bases. J was trimmed by 2 bases and V by 5 bases; bases with no gene match: 6. From germline, CDR1 is MDHEN and CDR2 SYDVKM. The CDR3 has 14 amino acids. The CDR3 is CASSIRQGTYEQYF. For the CDR3, the DNA is TGTGCCAGCAGTATACGACAGGGAACCTACGAGCAGTACTTC.

The chain combines TRBV7-8 with TRBJ1-1; 8 positions match TRBD1. The CDR3 contains 15 residues. Germline CDR1 SGHVS, CDR2 FQNEAQ. V lost 4 bases, J lost 5 bases, and 9 bases stayed unmatched. CDR3 amino acids: CASSSIQGGGTEAFF. Written as DNA, the CDR3 is TGTGCCAGCAGCTCCATACAGGGGGGAGGAACTGAAGCTTTCTTT. Complete variable domain (other parts from reference TRBV7-8 and TRBJ1-1): GAGVSQSPRYKVAKRGQDVALRCDPISGHVSLFWYQQALGQGPEFLTYFQNEAQLDKSGLPSDRFFAERPEGSVSTLKIQRTQQEDSAVYLCASSSIQGGGTEAFFGQGTRLTVV.

The chain couples TRBV7-3 to TRBJ1-1, with D uncertain. Germline V gene lookup returns CDR1 SGHTA and CDR2 FQGTGA. V lost 5 bases and J 4 bases, leaving 11 bases between the germline ends. The CDR3 consists of 13 residues. The CDR3 spells CASSPRSGTEAFF. The CDR3 coding sequence is TGTGCCAGCAGCCCCCGGAGCGGCACTGAAGCTTTCTTT.